This passage covers 28 T cell receptor beta chains from one sample sequenced in a study of blood T cells in healthy people across ages. A sample-barcoded 5' primer and a J-beta primer mix were used in a second PCR of roughly 6 to 11 cycles. A single record per CDR3 protein comes from TCRdb applying MiXCR to the 5' RACE reads. The data contain roughly 1 million distinct CDR3 sequences, under 30% of them seen just once; the ten biggest clones take up approximately 0.7%. The same data also went into a second study, on T cells of mothers and their children.

Sequencing was carried out using blood. These receptors were collected from a girl under 10 years old in good health.

This chain connects TRBV7-9 to TRBJ2-5, with TRBD1 as a possible D gene (6 bases). This CDR3 has 15 residues. Germline V CDR1 and CDR2: SEHNR, FQNEAQ (reference sequence). Trimming shortened V by 5 bases and J by 1 base, and 14 bases separated the two germline ends. The CDR3 reads CASSLDWDTQETQYF. In DNA, the CDR3 is TGTGCCAGCAGCCTGGACTGGGACACCCAAGAGACCCAGTACTTC.

This clonotype has more than one count but fewer than ten. V and J are TRBV7-2 and TRBJ2-5, with D maybe TRBD2 (7 bases). The J call is doubtful: the DNA matches TRBJ2-1 better. Per the germline V gene, CDR1 is SGHTA and CDR2 is FQGNSA. CDR3 length equals 15 residues. CDR3 DNA: TGTGCCAGCAGCACAGTGGGGGGGGCCGGGAATGAGCAGTTCTTC. Amino acids: CASSTVGGAGNEQFF.

The chain carries TRBV7-9 and TRBJ1-1; D unclear. CDR1 and CDR2 from the germline V gene are SEHNR and FQNEAQ (reference sequence). With 5 bases removed from V and 4 bases from J, the gap between germline ends came to 11 bases. The CDR3 runs to 13 residues. The CDR3 DNA sequence: TGTGCCAGCAGCCTCGGGCGGTTCACTGAAGCTTTCTTT. Its protein is CASSLGRFTEAFF.

This clonotype was observed at least ten times. The V gene is TRBV7-3, the J gene TRBJ2-1; D might be TRBD2 (6 bases). Trimming shortened V by 2 bases and J by 8 bases, and 7 bases separated the two germline ends. CDR1 is SGHTA, CDR2 FQGTGA, per germline. The CDR3 runs to 12 residues. CDR3 protein: CASSLWGDEQFF. The CDR3 DNA reads TGTGCCAGCAGCTTATGGGGGGATGAGCAGTTCTTC.

The chain has TRBV27 and TRBJ2-1; D tentatively fits TRBD1 or TRBD2 (6 bases each). The CDR3 contains 14 residues. V was cut by 4 bases and J by 12 bases, with 19 bases left in between. Germline V gene sequence: CDR1 MNHEY, CDR2 SMNVEV (reference sequence). The CDR3 region has the DNA TGTGCCAGCAGTTCGCCCCTATCGGGGGCCGGGCAGTTCTTC. The encoded protein is CASSSPLSGAGQFF.

This clonotype has just a few counts. DNA of the CDR3: TGTGCCAGTAGTTTACAGACAGGCTACGCTGAAGCTTTCTTT. Protein product: CASSLQTGYAEAFF. The chain joins TRBV19 to TRBJ1-1, with a tentative D call TRBD1 (6 bases). This CDR3 is built from 14 residues. V was clipped by 5 bases and J by 6 bases, with 16 bases between them. Germline loops: CDR1 LNHDA, CDR2 SQIVND (reference sequence).

This sequence joins TRBV28 and TRBJ2-5; D is perhaps TRBD1 or TRBD2 (5 bases each). Judging by the DNA end, TRBJ2-1 fits better; the J call may be wrong. Per the germline V gene, CDR1 is MDHEN and CDR2 is SYDVKM. This CDR3 is built from 17 residues. The CDR3 sequence is CASSNAGALGNINEQFF. The CDR3 DNA reads as TGTGCCAGCAGCAACGCCGGGGCTCTAGGCAACATCAATGAGCAGTTCTTC.

The chain employs TRBV7-9 and TRBJ1-1, with a possible D match to TRBD1 (6 bases). CDR3 length equals 12 residues. V lost 5 bases, J lost 8 bases, and 12 bases lay in between. Germline CDR1 and CDR2: SEHNR and FQNEAQ (reference sequence). CDR3 in amino acids: CASSPWTAEAFF. In DNA form, the CDR3 reads TGTGCCAGCAGCCCTTGGACAGCAGAAGCTTTCTTT.

This clonotype has just a few counts. The gene calls are TRBV10-3 and TRBJ1-4, with D unresolved. V lost 6 bases to trimming and J lost 4 bases, with 12 bases between them. Per germline, CDR1 ENHRY and CDR2 SYGVKD. This CDR3 has 14 amino acids. The CDR3 loop is CAISHSEGNEKLFF. The CDR3 nucleotides read TGTGCCATCAGCCACTCGGAGGGTAATGAAAAACTGTTTTTT.

This clonotype has a count of ten or more. The chain links TRBV3-1 to TRBJ2-3; 9 bases agree with TRBD2. V shed 1 base, J shed 4 bases, and the junction held 3 bases outside the gene matches. Germline CDR1 and CDR2: LGHDT and YNNKEL (reference sequence). The CDR3 has 15 amino acids. This CDR3 is CASSQGTSDADTQYF. The CDR3 DNA sequence: TGTGCCAGCAGCCAAGGGACTAGCGATGCAGATACGCAGTATTTT.

In this sample, this clonotype turned up many times. V gene TRBV12-5 combines with J gene TRBJ2-1; 10 bases map to TRBD2. Unmatched junction bases numbered 10, after V lost 6 bases and J lost 2 bases. The CDR3 sequence is 17 residues long. Per germline, CDR1 LGHNT and CDR2 FRNRAP. This CDR3 reads CASGSPVLAGPYNEQFF. In nucleotides, the CDR3 is TGTGCTAGTGGCTCCCCCGTACTAGCGGGACCCTACAATGAGCAGTTCTTC.

The rearrangement uses TRBV28 and TRBJ2-4; 9 nucleotides match TRBD2. The length of the CDR3 is 21 residues. V trimming: 5 bases; J trimming: 0 bases; junction bases outside the gene matches: 20. Per the germline V gene, CDR1 is MDHEN and CDR2 is SYDVKM. The CDR3 is CASSAGAGGLGAAIAKNIQYF. In DNA, the CDR3 is TGTGCCAGCAGTGCGGGGGCGGGGGGGCTAGGAGCTGCAATAGCCAAAAACATTCAGTACTTC.

This clonotype appeared a single time. This sequence joins TRBV20-1 and TRBJ2-5; 8 bases match TRBD1. The J call may be wrong; the DNA end is better matched by TRBJ2-7. The CDR3 extends over 13 amino acids. In germline, CDR1 is DFQATT, CDR2 SNEGSKA (reference sequence). The CDR3 coding sequence is TGCAGTGCTACCGACAGGGGAGTCCACGAGCAGTACTTC. It yields the protein CSATDRGVHEQYF.

This clonotype showed up just a few times. V usage is TRBV7-3 and J usage is TRBJ2-3, with 15 nucleotides matching TRBD2. The CDR3 is 16 amino acids. Germline V gene sequence: CDR1 SGHTA, CDR2 FQGTGA. V lost 4 bases, J lost 5 bases, and 4 bases stayed unmatched. The CDR3 spells CASSSGLAGGGDTQYF. CDR3 DNA: TGTGCCAGCAGCTCGGGACTAGCGGGGGGCGGAGATACGCAGTATTTT.

This clonotype was counted only a few times. The CDR3 here is CASSLFSGQIFQPQHF. The CDR3 bases are TGTGCCAGCAGTTTATTCTCCGGACAGATTTTTCAGCCCCAGCATTTT. The rearrangement joins TRBV28 to TRBJ1-5; maybe TRBD1 (6 bases). This CDR3 has 16 amino acids. The V end was cut by 1 base, the J end by 6 bases, with 16 bases between. Germline assignment: CDR1 MDHEN and CDR2 SYDVKM.

This chain connects TRBV7-9 to TRBJ1-3; TRBD1 might be the D (5 bases). Germline V gene sequence: CDR1 SEHNR, CDR2 FQNEAQ (reference sequence). The germline V and J ends were trimmed by 2 bases and 0 bases, with 14 bases remaining between them. This CDR3 is 17 amino acids long. The CDR3 DNA follows: TGTGCCAGCAGCTTAATTGGCGCGGGGGTCTCTGGAAACACCATATATTTT. Translation gives CASSLIGAGVSGNTIYF.

Comments on this clonotype: A read error may produce the germline difference seen at one junction end. The chain combines TRBV29-1 with TRBJ2-1, with 8 bases aligning to TRBD1. The J call is in doubt because the DNA end fits TRBJ2-5 better. Per germline, CDR1 SQVTM and CDR2 ANQGSEA. The CDR3 extends over 14 amino acids. CDR3 sequence (DNA): TGCAGCATTGACAGGGGCCCCTCAGGAGAGACCCAGTACTTC. It codes for CSIDRGPSGETQYF.

Only a few counts were recorded for this clonotype. The chain carries TRBV9 and TRBJ2-5; possible D gene TRBD2, 7 bases. Trimming pared 2 bases from V and 5 bases from J, leaving 16 bases between. Germline CDR1 is SGDLS and CDR2 is YYNGEE. The CDR3 runs to 15 residues. The CDR3: CASSVAGALGETQYF. Here the CDR3 DNA reads TGTGCCAGCAGCGTGGCGGGGGCTCTAGGGGAGACCCAGTACTTC.

The chain has TRBV12-3 or TRBV12-4 and TRBJ2-4; 8 positions match TRBD2. This CDR3 has 15 amino acids. V shed 5 bases, J shed 2 bases, and the junction held 5 bases outside the gene matches. CDR3 amino acids: CASSPRGGPKNIQYF. CDR3 coding DNA: TGTGCCAGCAGTCCCCGGGGGGGCCCCAAAAACATTCAGTACTTC.

The rearrangement uses TRBV12-3 or TRBV12-4 and TRBJ2-5, with D possibly TRBD1 on 6 matching bases. The CDR3 is 15 residues long. Trimming shortened V by 5 bases and J by 0 bases, and 13 bases separated the two germline ends. The CDR3 sequence: CASSPFRDNQETQYF. The CDR3 DNA follows: TGTGCCAGCAGTCCTTTCCGGGACAACCAAGAGACCCAGTACTTC.

This clonotype was recorded only once. This chain links TRBV5-1 with TRBJ2-3; D might be TRBD1 (5 bases). There are 15 residues in the CDR3. CDR1 is SGHRS, CDR2 YFSETQ, per germline. With 7 bases removed from V and 0 bases from J, the gap between germline ends came to 15 bases. The CDR3 DNA sequence: TGCGCCAGCTACTTAACCGCAGGGAGCACAGATACGCAGTATTTT. Translated, it gives CASYLTAGSTDTQYF.

This clonotype was recorded once. The J gene is TRBJ2-3, the V gene TRBV7-2; D is possibly TRBD2 (5 bases). The CDR3 is 16 residues long. The V end was cut by 4 bases, the J end by 2 bases, with 16 bases between. CDR1 SGHTA and CDR2 FQGNSA come from the germline V gene. DNA of the CDR3: TGTGCCAGCAGCTCGGACTGGAGAACACACACAGATACGCAGTATTTT. It translates to CASSSDWRTHTDTQYF.

This chain connects TRBV12-3 or TRBV12-4 to TRBJ2-2, with D tentatively TRBD1 or TRBD2 (5 bases each). V lost 3 bases to trimming and J lost 4 bases, with 15 bases between them. The CDR3 is 16 residues long. The CDR3 bases are TGTGCCAGCAGTTTCCCCTTCGGGACCCCCACCGGGGAGCTGTTTTTT. It specifies CASSFPFGTPTGELFF.

This clonotype was seen only a few times. This rearrangement joins TRBV7-2 to TRBJ1-4; 7 positions match TRBD1. The germline gives CDR1 SGHTA, CDR2 FQGNSA. The CDR3 is 14 residues long. With V trimmed by 4 bases and J by 10 bases, 9 bases remained unmatched. In DNA, the CDR3 is TGTGCCAGCAGCTCGGGACAGATCCAGGGAAAACTGTTTTTT. Encoded protein: CASSSGQIQGKLFF.

The chain carries TRBV20-1 and TRBJ2-7, with 14 bases fitting TRBD2. Germline V gives CDR1 DFQATT, CDR2 SNEGSKA (reference sequence). With V trimmed by 4 bases and J by 6 bases, 17 bases remained unmatched. The CDR3 consists of 18 residues. CDR3 protein: CSATAGTSGRGWASEQYF. In DNA, the CDR3 is TGCAGTGCTACCGCCGGGACTAGCGGGAGAGGATGGGCGAGCGAGCAGTACTTC.

In DNA form, the CDR3 reads TGTGCCAGCAGTGAAGCTATATCTGGGGCCAACGTCCTGACTTTC. Its translation is CASSEAISGANVLTF. J is TRBJ2-6 and V is TRBV6-1; D remains unclear. V was cut by 0 bases and J by 1 base, with 4 bases left in between. The CDR3 covers 15 residues. Germline V gives CDR1 MNHNS, CDR2 SASEGT.

This clonotype was observed a few times. V usage is TRBV5-1 and J usage is TRBJ1-1, with 7 bases matching TRBD1. Looked up from germline, CDR1 is SGHRS and CDR2 is YFSETQ. V dropped 4 bases and J dropped 3; count of bases not matched to a gene: 9. CDR3 length equals 15 residues. The CDR3 loop is CASSRRRGEHTEAFF. DNA for the CDR3: TGCGCCAGCAGCAGACGCAGGGGGGAGCACACTGAAGCTTTCTTT.

This clonotype was found a few times. The chain recombines TRBV29-1 with TRBJ2-7, with a tentative D call TRBD2 (5 bases). V was shortened by 5 bases and J by 4 bases, with 15 bases between the two germline ends. Germline values: CDR1 SQVTM, CDR2 ANQGSEA. This CDR3 spans 13 amino acids. The DNA of the CDR3 is TGCAGCGTTTTGGCCACCGGAGGATACGAGCAGTACTTC. It encodes CSVLATGGYEQYF.